The 24 T cell receptor beta chains below come from one sample, sequenced in a study of TIL therapy for anti-PD-1-resistant metastatic lung cancer. The libraries were made with immunoSEQ v3. Generated by immunoSEQ multiplex PCR, the TCRdb table keeps only in-frame clones and is missing some. Among about 60,000 clones listed, about 69% were seen once. The time point: pre-treatment sample, taken before nivolumab and TIL therapy. The material sequenced was blood, taken at baseline. The receptor source for this set is a person between 30 and 79 years old with non-small cell lung cancer.

This chain connects TRBV15 to TRBJ1-3; a weak D match, TRBD1 (5 bases). The CDR3 runs 16 residues. Trimming removed 3 bases from V and 2 bases from J, with 14 bases in between. The germline CDR1 and CDR2 sequences are LNHNV and YYDKDF (reference sequence). CDR3 region: CATSSGTAETGNTIYF. The CDR3, as DNA: TGTGCCACCAGCAGCGGGACGGCCGAAACTGGAAACACCATATATTTT. The variable domain in full, with the rest retrieved from reference TRBV15 and TRBJ1-3, is DAMVIQNPRYQVTQFGKPVTLSCSQTLNHNVMYWYQQKSSQAPKLLFHYYDKDFNNEADTPDNFQSRRPNTSFCFLDIRSPGLGDTAMYLCATSSGTAETGNTIYFGEGSWLTVV.

The gene calls are TRBV5-4 and TRBJ1-2; 11 nucleotides align to TRBD1. V was pared by 3 bases and J by 7 bases, with 5 bases of the junction left unmatched. CDR1 is SGHNT and CDR2 is YYREEE in the germline V gene (reference sequence). There are 14 residues in the CDR3. The CDR3 reads CASSWGQGERGYTF. In nucleotides, the CDR3 is TGTGCCAGCAGCTGGGGACAGGGGGAACGTGGCTACACCTTC.

The genes are TRBV11-2 and TRBJ1-2; D is possibly TRBD1 (5 bases). Between the trimmed V and J ends, which lost 1 base and 8 bases, there was a span of 11 bases. The length of the CDR3 is 13 residues. CDR1 is SGHAT, CDR2 FQNNGV, per germline. CDR3 coding DNA: TGTGCCAGCAGCTTAGTGCAGGGAGAGGGCTACACCTTC. Residues: CASSLVQGEGYTF.

The V gene is TRBV11-2, the J gene TRBJ2-3, with TRBD1 matching 9 bases. V was clipped by 3 bases and J by 4 bases; unmatched bases: 2. There are 14 residues in the CDR3. Germline V gives CDR1 SGHAT, CDR2 FQNNGV. CDR3 sequence (DNA): TGTGCCAGCAGCTTTAACAGGGGGCCAGATACGCAGTATTTT. Protein sequence: CASSFNRGPDTQYF.

To note about this clone: This sequence may be a read error, since a much larger clone differs from it by one base. The chain couples TRBV7-9 to TRBJ2-6; TRBD1 agrees at 7 bases. The CDR3 has 17 amino acids. V gave up 2 bases and J gave up 3 bases; unmatched junction bases: 7. Germline-derived CDR1 and CDR2 are SEHNR and FQNEAQ (reference sequence). The CDR3 loop reads CASSLTGVVFGANVLTF. CDR3 nucleotide sequence: TGTGCCAGCAGCTTAACAGGGGTGGTCTTTGGGGCCAACGTCCTGACTTTC.

This rearrangement joins TRBV6-5 to TRBJ2-7; 9 nucleotides match TRBD1. The CDR3 consists of 13 residues. V was pared by 3 bases and J by 6 bases, with 3 bases of the junction left unmatched. Per germline, CDR1 MNHEY and CDR2 SVGAGI. In nucleotides, the CDR3 is TGTGCCAGCAGTTATATGACAGGGGGCGAGCAGTACTTC. Its protein is CASSYMTGGEQYF.

The chain recombines TRBV7-2 with TRBJ2-3; D gene ambiguous. Trimming took 3 bases from V and 2 from J, leaving 9 bases between them. Germline V gene lookup returns CDR1 SGHTA and CDR2 FQGNSA. There are 14 residues in the CDR3. The CDR3 bases are TGTGCCAGCAGCTTCGGTTATTCCACAGATACGCAGTATTTT. Protein: CASSFGYSTDTQYF.

This sequence joins TRBV9 and TRBJ2-7, with 9 bases fitting TRBD2. V gave up 2 bases and J gave up 2 bases; unmatched junction bases: 5. Germline assignment: CDR1 SGDLS and CDR2 YYNGEE. The CDR3 contains 15 residues. CDR3 amino acids: CASSVGLAGTYEQYF. The CDR3 nucleotides read TGTGCCAGCAGCGTGGGGCTAGCGGGGACCTACGAGCAGTACTTC. The whole variable domain, filled in from reference TRBV9 and TRBJ2-7, reads DSGVTQTPKHLITATGQRVTLRCSPRSGDLSVYWYQQSLDQGLQFLIQYYNGEERAKGNILERFSAQQFPDLHSELNLSSLELGDSALYFCASSVGLAGTYEQYFGPGTRLTVT.

The CDR3 DNA reads as TGCGCCAGCAGCTTGCTGGTAGCGGGGGGCGGAGAGCAGTTCTTC. Amino acids: CASSLLVAGGGEQFF. J is TRBJ2-1 and V is TRBV5-1; TRBD2 agrees at 10 bases. The junction had 8 bases not matched to a gene; V was cut back by 1 base and J by 10 bases. This CDR3 has 15 amino acids. CDR1 and CDR2 from the germline V gene are SGHRS and YFSETQ.

CDR3 region: CASSRHPWGRESSSSYEQYF. Here the CDR3 DNA reads TGTGCCAGCAGCCGCCATCCCTGGGGGCGGGAGTCTTCGAGCTCCTACGAGCAGTACTTC. The chain combines TRBV11-3 with TRBJ2-7, with D maybe TRBD2 (7 bases). This CDR3 is 20 amino acids long. Germline V gene sequence: CDR1 SGHNT, CDR2 YENEEA. V was pared by 5 bases and J by 0 bases, with 29 bases between.

The rearrangement joins TRBV7-9 to TRBJ2-7, with 7 nucleotides matching TRBD2. The germline CDR1 and CDR2 sequences are SEHNR and FQNEAQ (reference sequence). This CDR3 contains 15 residues. J lost 4 bases, V lost 3 bases, and 9 bases had no gene match. DNA of the CDR3: TGTGCCAGCAGCTTTAGACTAGCCGATGGGTACGAGCAGTACTTC. Translation: CASSFRLADGYEQYF.

The table lists this clone with a few counts. This rearrangement joins TRBV19 to TRBJ1-4, with D perhaps TRBD1 (5 bases). The length of the CDR3 is 15 residues. Germline V CDR1 and CDR2: LNHDA, SQIVND (reference sequence). V was shortened by 3 bases and J by 2 bases, with 10 bases between the two germline ends. CDR3 in amino acids: CASSIFGTTNEKLFF. The CDR3 nucleotides read TGTGCCAGTAGTATTTTTGGGACTACTAATGAAAAACTGTTTTTT.

This chain connects TRBV11-3 to TRBJ1-2; D possibly corresponds to TRBD1 (6 bases). The CDR3 has 13 residues. The germline gives CDR1 SGHNT, CDR2 YENEEA. V lost 2 bases, J lost 4 bases, and 8 bases lay in between. CDR3 loop: CASSLQDSYGYTF. The CDR3 DNA sequence: TGTGCCAGCAGCTTACAGGACAGCTATGGCTACACCTTC.

The chain uses TRBV9 and TRBJ1-1; 10 bases align to TRBD1. CDR3 length: 15 residues. V lost 3 bases, J lost 3 bases, and 5 bases stayed unmatched. Germline V gives CDR1 SGDLS, CDR2 YYNGEE. This CDR3 reads CASSARQGADTEAFF. The CDR3 DNA reads as TGTGCCAGCAGCGCCCGACAGGGGGCCGACACTGAAGCTTTCTTT.

The chain carries TRBV11-2 and TRBJ1-2; 8 bases agree with TRBD1. Trimming cost V 3 bases and J 5 bases; bases outside gene matches: 2. Germline assignment: CDR1 SGHAT and CDR2 FQNNGV. The CDR3 extends over 13 amino acids. DNA for the CDR3: TGTGCCAGCAGCTTCGGGACAGGATATGGCTACACCTTC. It encodes CASSFGTGYGYTF.

This clone has more than one count but fewer than ten. V and J are TRBV14 and TRBJ1-2; TRBD1 matches 8 bases. The germline V gene encodes CDR1 SGHDN and CDR2 FVKESK. This CDR3 is built from 16 residues. Unmatched junction bases numbered 9, after V lost 1 base and J lost 5 bases. The CDR3 bases are TGTGCCAGCAGCCAAGTGGGGGACAGGAGGGGATATGGCTACACCTTC. Protein sequence: CASSQVGDRRGYGYTF.

The chain recombines TRBV4-2 with TRBJ2-2; D is unclear. Trimming cost V 1 base and J 6 bases, with 15 bases left between them. Per germline, CDR1 LGHNA and CDR2 YNFKEQ. The CDR3 runs 16 residues. This CDR3 reads CASSQVMRYSAGELFF. CDR3 bases: TGTGCCAGCAGCCAAGTTATGAGGTATTCGGCCGGGGAGCTGTTTTTT.

The gene calls are TRBV7-8 and TRBJ2-5; D assignment may be TRBD1 or TRBD2 (6 bases each). The CDR3 covers 16 residues. V gave up 6 bases and J gave up 5 bases, with 22 bases separating them. Germline V lookup: CDR1 SGHVS, CDR2 FQNEAQ. The CDR3 bases are TGTGCCAGCAGTACATACCTGGGGGGCTTTGAGGAGACCCAGTACTTC. It specifies CASSTYLGGFEETQYF.

In its sample, this clone was seen a few times. The gene calls are TRBV7-9 and TRBJ2-7, with D unresolved. The V and J ends lost 7 bases and 0 bases respectively, with 10 bases between them. Germline values: CDR1 SEHNR, CDR2 FQNEAQ (reference sequence). The CDR3 extends over 13 amino acids. The CDR3 DNA reads TGTGCCAGCAACCCAGCCGGCTCCTACGAGCAGTACTTC. Encoded protein: CASNPAGSYEQYF.

The gene calls are TRBV7-9 and TRBJ1-2; TRBD1 agrees at 7 bases. J was trimmed by 3 bases and V by 5 bases; bases with no gene match: 6. CDR3 size: 14 residues. Germline assignment: CDR1 SEHNR and CDR2 FQNEAQ (reference sequence). The CDR3 is CASSRTGGYYGYTF. The DNA for the CDR3 is TGTGCCAGCAGCCGGACAGGAGGATACTATGGCTACACCTTC.

The CDR3 spells CASSVLSSSYEQYF. DNA for the CDR3: TGCGCCAGCAGCGTGCTGTCGAGCTCCTACGAGCAGTACTTC. The V call is TRBV5-1, the J call TRBJ2-7, with unresolved D. CDR1 is SGHRS, CDR2 YFSETQ, per germline. The V gene lost 4 bases and the J gene lost 0 bases, with 11 bases spanning the gap. CDR3 length equals 14 residues.

The CDR3: CASRRTANDNEQFF. The CDR3 DNA is TGTGCCAGCAGAAGGACCGCAAATGACAATGAGCAGTTCTTC. V and J are TRBV2 and TRBJ2-1; no firm D call. Trimming left V 6 bases short and J 5 bases short, with 14 bases between. This CDR3 has 14 residues. Germline lookup yields CDR1 SNHLY and CDR2 FYNNEI. Full variable domain (missing parts from reference TRBV2 and TRBJ2-1): EPEVTQTPSHQVTQMGQEVILRCVPISNHLYFYWYRQILGQKVEFLVSFYNNEISEKSEIFDDQFSVERPDGSNFTLKIRSTKLEDSAMYFCASRRTANDNEQFFGPGTRLTVL.

This chain uses TRBV5-5 with TRBJ1-2; no definite D call. Germline CDR1 and CDR2: SGHKS and YYEKEE (reference sequence). Trimming left V 0 bases short and J 4 bases short, with 13 bases between. The length of the CDR3 is 15 residues. The DNA of the CDR3 is TGTGCCAGCAGCTTGGCCGGGAACGAAGGCTATGGCTACACCTTC. Its protein product is CASSLAGNEGYGYTF.

The CDR3 sequence: CSVPPPGLAGVDEQFF. The CDR3 DNA reads as TGCAGCGTACCTCCACCGGGGCTAGCGGGAGTCGATGAGCAGTTCTTC. The chain carries TRBV29-1 and TRBJ2-1; 10 positions match TRBD2. This CDR3 spans 16 amino acids. With V trimmed by 6 bases and J by 8 bases, 16 bases remained unmatched. CDR1 is SQVTM, CDR2 ANQGSEA, per germline.